The rows below give T cell receptor beta chains drawn from one sample of a study of technical replicates of blood from several donors. The repertoire was sequenced with immunoSEQ multiplex PCR; TCRdb's copy has only in-frame clones and lacks some. The sample lists under 80,000 clones; approximately 97% were seen once. Sequencing was carried out using T cells isolated from PBMCs. Receptor source: a human donor in good health. Each CDR3 is given with its conserved first and last residue. A D gene is named only where the DNA matches it firmly. Size tells how often a clone was seen (once, few, many) or the class of an expanded clone, and some rows leave it out.

d_call: TRBD1
j_call: TRBJ2-2
clone_size: -
v_call: TRBV6-5
cdr3_aa: CASRRQGAGTGELFF
cdr3_nt: TGTGCCAGCAGGAGACAGGGGGCGGGGACCGGGGAGCTGTTTTTT

d_call: -
j_call: TRBJ1-5
clone_size: -
v_call: TRBV28
cdr3_aa: CASSGGWDEGQPQHF
cdr3_nt: TGTGCCAGCAGTGGGGGGTGGGATGAAGGTCAGCCCCAGCATTTT

d_call: -
j_call: TRBJ1-1
clone_size: -
v_call: TRBV6-5
cdr3_aa: CASSWRGGGTEAFF
cdr3_nt: TGTGCCAGCAGCTGGAGAGGTGGAGGCACTGAAGCTTTCTTT

d_call: -
j_call: TRBJ2-1
clone_size: -
v_call: TRBV11-3
cdr3_aa: CASSFSVSSYNEQFF
cdr3_nt: TGTGCCAGCAGCTTTAGCGTAAGCTCCTACAATGAGCAGTTCTTC

d_call: TRBD1
j_call: TRBJ2-3
clone_size: once
v_call: TRBV9
cdr3_aa: CASSAGTDDTQYF
cdr3_nt: TGTGCCAGCAGCGCCGGGACAGATGATACGCAGTATTTT

d_call: -
j_call: TRBJ2-7
clone_size: -
v_call: TRBV11-3
cdr3_aa: CASSLPFYEQYF
cdr3_nt: TGTGCCAGCAGCTTACCCTTCTACGAGCAGTACTTC

d_call: TRBD2
j_call: TRBJ2-2
clone_size: -
v_call: TRBV13
cdr3_aa: CASSRGLINTGELFF
cdr3_nt: TGTGCCAGCAGCAGGGGACTAATAAACACCGGGGAGCTGTTTTTT

d_call: TRBD1
j_call: TRBJ1-1
clone_size: -
v_call: TRBV28
cdr3_aa: CASSHQGDTEAFF
cdr3_nt: TGTGCCAGCAGCCACCAGGGGGACACTGAAGCTTTCTTT

d_call: -
j_call: TRBJ2-3
clone_size: -
v_call: TRBV5-1
cdr3_aa: CASSSESRDAQYF
cdr3_nt: TGCGCCAGCAGCTCCGAGTCGCGGGATGCGCAGTATTTT

d_call: TRBD2
j_call: TRBJ2-1
clone_size: once
v_call: TRBV10-2
cdr3_aa: CASSELADLINEQFF
cdr3_nt: TGCGCCAGCAGTGAACTAGCGGACTTAATCAATGAGCAGTTCTTC

d_call: -
j_call: TRBJ1-1
clone_size: -
v_call: TRBV29-1
cdr3_aa: CSVEDLYSTEAFF
cdr3_nt: TGCAGCGTTGAAGATCTGTACAGTACTGAAGCTTTCTTT

d_call: -
j_call: TRBJ2-7
clone_size: -
v_call: TRBV7-6
cdr3_aa: CASSLAPEAYEQYF
cdr3_nt: TGTGCCAGCAGCTTAGCGCCGGAGGCCTACGAGCAGTACTTC

d_call: TRBD1
j_call: TRBJ1-1
clone_size: -
v_call: TRBV28
cdr3_aa: CASSLRDRGEAFF
cdr3_nt: TGTGCCAGCAGCCTCCGGGACAGAGGTGAAGCTTTCTTT

d_call: TRBD1
j_call: TRBJ1-1
clone_size: -
v_call: TRBV25-1
cdr3_aa: CASSRTGGTEAFF
cdr3_nt: TGTGCCAGCAGTAGGACAGGGGGCACTGAAGCTTTCTTT

d_call: TRBD1
j_call: TRBJ2-5
clone_size: -
v_call: TRBV5-1
cdr3_aa: CASSGTGQETQYF
cdr3_nt: TGCGCCAGCAGCGGGACAGGGCAAGAGACCCAGTACTTC

d_call: -
j_call: TRBJ2-5
clone_size: -
v_call: TRBV29-1
cdr3_aa: CSVDRGRGETQYF
cdr3_nt: TGCAGCGTTGACAGGGGCCGTGGGGAGACCCAGTACTTC

d_call: TRBD1
j_call: TRBJ1-5
clone_size: -
v_call: TRBV30
cdr3_aa: CAWGVGTGSNQPQHF
cdr3_nt: TGTGCCTGGGGGGTAGGGACAGGGTCAAATCAGCCCCAGCATTTT

d_call: -
j_call: TRBJ2-1
clone_size: -
v_call: TRBV5-4
cdr3_aa: CASSLILDGNEQFF
cdr3_nt: TGTGCCAGCAGCTTGATCCTAGACGGCAATGAGCAGTTCTTC

d_call: TRBD1
j_call: TRBJ1-1
clone_size: once
v_call: TRBV19
cdr3_aa: CASSARQGMNTEAFF
cdr3_nt: TGTGCCAGTAGTGCGCGACAGGGAATGAACACTGAAGCTTTCTTT

d_call: -
j_call: TRBJ2-7
clone_size: -
v_call: TRBV13
cdr3_aa: CASRGRGSEQYF
cdr3_nt: TGTGCCAGCAGGGGGAGAGGGAGCGAGCAGTACTTC

d_call: TRBD1
j_call: TRBJ1-5
clone_size: -
v_call: TRBV10-2
cdr3_aa: CASGPRTGVSVGQPQHF
cdr3_nt: TGCGCCAGCGGCCCGAGGACAGGTGTATCGGTGGGTCAGCCCCAGCATTTT

d_call: -
j_call: TRBJ2-3
clone_size: once
v_call: TRBV5-6
cdr3_aa: CASSLHGTSTDTQYF
cdr3_nt: TGTGCCAGCAGCTTACACGGGACTAGCACAGATACGCAGTATTTT

d_call: -
j_call: TRBJ2-3
clone_size: -
v_call: TRBV7-9
cdr3_aa: CASSSLGLSTDTQYF
cdr3_nt: TGTGCCAGCAGCTCCCTTGGACTTAGCACAGATACGCAGTATTTT

d_call: TRBD1
j_call: TRBJ2-1
clone_size: -
v_call: TRBV11-3
cdr3_aa: CASSLEYGQGRDNEQFF
cdr3_nt: TGTGCCAGCAGCTTAGAATACGGACAGGGTCGGGACAATGAGCAGTTCTTC

d_call: -
j_call: TRBJ1-1
clone_size: -
v_call: TRBV5-4
cdr3_aa: CASSLARNTEAFF
cdr3_nt: TGTGCCAGCAGCTTGGCGCGGAACACTGAAGCTTTCTTT

d_call: -
j_call: TRBJ2-1
clone_size: once
v_call: TRBV6-5
cdr3_aa: CASSHPRLEQFF
cdr3_nt: TGTGCCAGCAGTCACCCGCGGCTTGAGCAGTTCTTC

d_call: -
j_call: TRBJ1-5
clone_size: -
v_call: TRBV5-1
cdr3_aa: CASIKDKASNQPQHF
cdr3_nt: TGCGCCAGCATTAAAGACAAAGCCAGCAATCAGCCCCAGCATTTT

d_call: -
j_call: TRBJ2-7
clone_size: -
v_call: TRBV5-6
cdr3_aa: CASSSVAGNSYEQYF
cdr3_nt: TGTGCCAGCAGCTCGGTAGCAGGGAACTCCTACGAGCAGTACTTC

d_call: TRBD2
j_call: TRBJ2-5
clone_size: once
v_call: TRBV5-1
cdr3_aa: CASSFDGLAGGGLETQYF
cdr3_nt: TGCGCCAGCAGCTTCGACGGACTAGCGGGGGGGGGTTTAGAGACCCAGTACTTC

d_call: TRBD2
j_call: TRBJ2-1
clone_size: -
v_call: TRBV4-1
cdr3_aa: CASSPIRTSPTYNEQFF
cdr3_nt: TGCGCCAGCAGCCCCATTCGGACTAGCCCGACTTACAATGAGCAGTTCTTC

d_call: TRBD2
j_call: TRBJ2-7
clone_size: -
v_call: TRBV29-1
cdr3_aa: CSVGTSGLPFEQYF
cdr3_nt: TGCAGCGTTGGGACTAGCGGACTTCCCTTCGAGCAGTACTTC

d_call: TRBD2
j_call: TRBJ2-7
clone_size: -
v_call: TRBV15
cdr3_aa: CATSRDYGGSVAYEQYF
cdr3_nt: TGTGCCACCAGCAGAGATTACGGCGGGAGTGTTGCCTACGAGCAGTACTTC

d_call: -
j_call: TRBJ2-7
clone_size: -
v_call: TRBV7-6
cdr3_aa: CASSPEESYYEQYF
cdr3_nt: TGTGCCAGCAGCCCGGAGGAGTCTTACTACGAGCAGTACTTC

d_call: TRBD2
j_call: TRBJ2-7
clone_size: -
v_call: TRBV27
cdr3_aa: CASSIGLAGSYEQYF
cdr3_nt: TGTGCCAGCAGTATCGGACTAGCGGGCTCCTACGAGCAGTACTTC

d_call: TRBD1
j_call: TRBJ2-5
clone_size: -
v_call: TRBV6-1
cdr3_aa: CASSEGIRGPWVETQYF
cdr3_nt: TGTGCCAGCAGTGAAGGGATAAGGGGGCCTTGGGTAGAGACCCAGTACTTC

d_call: TRBD2
j_call: TRBJ2-7
clone_size: -
v_call: TRBV7-2
cdr3_aa: CASSLGGTSGSINEQYF
cdr3_nt: TGTGCCAGCAGCTTAGGGGGGACTAGCGGGAGTATCAACGAGCAGTACTTC

d_call: -
j_call: TRBJ2-3
clone_size: -
v_call: TRBV23-1
cdr3_aa: CASSQSEGSPGGPDTQYF
cdr3_nt: TGCGCCAGCAGTCAATCGGAGGGGTCCCCTGGGGGACCAGATACGCAGTATTTT

d_call: -
j_call: TRBJ2-7
clone_size: -
v_call: TRBV5-6
cdr3_aa: CASSSDTIQEQYF
cdr3_nt: TGTGCCAGCAGCTCGGACACCATCCAAGAGCAGTACTTC

d_call: -
j_call: TRBJ1-1
clone_size: once
v_call: TRBV6-1
cdr3_aa: CASSEEAGLAAFF
cdr3_nt: TGTGCCAGCAGTGAAGAGGCAGGACTTGCAGCTTTCTTT

d_call: TRBD2
j_call: TRBJ2-3
clone_size: -
v_call: TRBV28
cdr3_aa: CASSLWSSGSFRITDTQYF
cdr3_nt: TGTGCCAGCAGTTTATGGAGTAGCGGGAGCTTCCGAATCACAGATACGCAGTATTTT

d_call: -
j_call: TRBJ1-6
clone_size: -
v_call: TRBV5-1
cdr3_aa: CASSFVGSSYNSPLHF
cdr3_nt: TGCGCCAGCAGCTTTGTGGGGAGCTCCTATAATTCACCCCTCCACTTT

d_call: -
j_call: TRBJ2-1
clone_size: -
v_call: TRBV25-1
cdr3_aa: CASSFGGYDEQFF
cdr3_nt: TGTGCCAGCAGTTTCGGCGGGTATGATGAGCAGTTCTTC

d_call: -
j_call: TRBJ2-3
clone_size: -
v_call: TRBV7-9
cdr3_aa: CASSFDARRSGTSTDTQYF
cdr3_nt: TGTGCCAGCAGCTTCGACGCCCGGCGTAGCGGAACTAGCACAGATACGCAGTATTTT

d_call: -
j_call: TRBJ2-5
clone_size: -
v_call: TRBV6-5
cdr3_aa: CASRKSPGETQYF
cdr3_nt: TGTGCCAGCAGGAAAAGCCCTGGTGAGACCCAGTACTTC

d_call: TRBD2
j_call: TRBJ2-1
clone_size: -
v_call: TRBV5-6
cdr3_aa: CASSLGEGGYNEQFF
cdr3_nt: TGTGCCAGCAGCTTGGGAGAGGGAGGGTACAATGAGCAGTTCTTC

d_call: TRBD2
j_call: TRBJ2-1
clone_size: -
v_call: TRBV11-3
cdr3_aa: CASSLSRGLAGGYEQFF
cdr3_nt: TGTGCCAGCAGCTTATCCCGGGGACTAGCGGGAGGTTATGAGCAGTTCTTC

d_call: TRBD1
j_call: TRBJ1-3
clone_size: once
v_call: TRBV27
cdr3_aa: CARRRDRLKLAGNTIYF
cdr3_nt: TGTGCCAGGCGCCGGGACAGGTTGAAGTTAGCTGGAAACACCATATATTTT